This TCR beta chain was documented in a study of blood T cells in healthy people across ages (dated by TCRdb to 2013 to 2016). The study in broad terms: In model experiments, template switching captured about one uniquely barcoded TCR beta cDNA molecule for every two T cells. Using deep sequencing normalized with unique cDNA molecular identifiers, the study measured how TCR beta repertoire diversity changes with age. The donors were divided into four age groups: young (average around 17 years), middle-aged (approximately 41), aged (about 56) and long-lived (roughly 88). Donors of different ages were randomly distributed across sequencing lanes to avoid experimental bias. Using the same blood draw, the study looked at two additional independent replicas of 1 million unique cDNA reads for two donors, one aged 18 to 30 and the other aged 80 or older.

General findings and caveats noted by the study authors: Because the CMV infection status of the donors was unknown, age-related changes in expanded clonotypes may potentially have been confounded. As age increased, observed TCR beta diversity per million T cells dropped in a roughly linear way, and a significant reduction was already evident by age roughly 36. Conclusive comparison of naive and antigen-experienced compartments was prevented by the profiling of bulk unsorted PBMCs. There was a strong correlation between observed TCR beta diversity and the percentage of naive T cells measured by flow cytometry. Compared with the aged group, the long-lived group had more naive CD4+ T cells, fewer expanded clones and increased TCR diversity, suggesting age selection. Estimates of total diversity based on one million sequenced T cells were regarded as lower bounds and as underestimates.

Comment on this clonotype: Its antigen remains unidentified. No quality values exist for individual bases; no much larger clone is one base distant.

The CDR3 spans 13 residues, from the cysteine through the phenylalanine. Here the CDR3 DNA is all that survives: 39 bases in frame from base 1. The germline V gene provides CDR1 SGHRS and CDR2 YFSETQ. V gives up 0 bases and J gives up 4 bases, and the segment between their germline ends measures 7 bases. Donors were 39 systemically healthy Caucasian individuals from Russia aged roughly 6 to 100 years. Each donor gave approximately 9.3 milliliters of peripheral blood, collected into EDTA-treated Vacutainer tubes. Ficoll-Paque density-gradient centrifugation was used to isolate PBMCs, with at least 6 million obtained per sample. Trizol reagent was used to extract total RNA from the PBMCs, yielding at least 6 micrograms per sample. For every donor, an aliquot of PBMCs went through flow cytometry to measure the percentages of naive CD45RAhigh/CD27high T cells. Library preparation used 5' RACE. The sequencer was an Illumina HiSeq 2500. A second roughly 6 to 11 cycle PCR used a sample-barcoded 5' primer and a J-beta primer mix. A template-switch 5' adaptor carrying 12 random nucleotides introduced a unique molecular identifier onto each TCR beta cDNA molecule. Each sample yielded at least 3 million CDR3-containing paired-end reads. First-strand cDNA synthesis was performed from all RNA using the Mint cDNA synthesis kit, with priming by a TRBC-specific oligonucleotide. Following uracil-DNA glycosylase treatment, a first 18-cycle PCR with universal primers M1SS and BC2_uni_R was performed on all cDNA. Processing in the source paper ran as follows. Normalization of each sample was performed by random selection of 1 million high-quality reads, each carrying a distinct molecular identifier. Reads sharing molecular identifiers were discarded rather than binned into consensus sequences. MiTCR, with a Q25 quality threshold and the strictest error-elimination algorithm, was used for CDR3 identification, clonotype clustering and error correction. A nonparametric unseen species model with Euler transformation was used to estimate a lower bound on total TCR beta diversity. The public reads were quality trimmed at Q25 with fastp and then assembled into clones with MiXCR by TCRdb, keeping productive beta chains. Under each unique CDR3 protein, matching rows form one entry showing the most common genes and DNA. The V and J calls and clone size come from TCRdb's table, not from the authors' own analysis. The sample table holds about 720,000 distinct CDR3 sequences, of which approximately 22% were seen once. The top ten clonotypes cover around 22% of the sample.

The sample consisted of blood. The sequence is built from TRBV5-1 and TRBJ1-2; confidence is insufficient to name the D gene. The sequence came from a man between 65 and 85 years old in good health. The bases read TGCGCCAGCAGCTTGGCCCCGGCCTATGGCTACACCTTC. This is translated as CASSLAPAYGYTF.